The clone carrying this T cell receptor beta chain was observed many times. Its antigen is undetermined. These data originate in a study of blood T cells in healthy people across ages. Study-wide findings and caveats: Observed TCR beta diversity showed a strong correlation with the percentage of naive T cells as measured by flow cytometry.

Germline V lookup: CDR1 SQVTM, CDR2 ANQGSEA. Trimming removed 6 bases at V and 1 base at J, with 19 bases between. CDR3 length: 15 residues. PCR was performed a second time for about 7 to 11 cycles using a sample-barcoded 5' primer and a J-beta primer mix. TCRdb independently ran MiXCR on the 5' RACE reads; one entry per CDR3 protein. The sample consists of approximately 1.5 million distinct CDR3 sequences, about 31% of them appearing once. The specimen sequenced was blood. V gene TRBV29-1 combines with J gene TRBJ2-7; possibly TRBD2 for D (6 bases). The clonotype comes from a woman under 40 in good health. CDR3 sequence reads: CSVIHSGLASYEQYF. The CDR3 DNA reads TGCAGCGTCATTCATTCGGGACTGGCTTCCTACGAGCAGTACTTC.